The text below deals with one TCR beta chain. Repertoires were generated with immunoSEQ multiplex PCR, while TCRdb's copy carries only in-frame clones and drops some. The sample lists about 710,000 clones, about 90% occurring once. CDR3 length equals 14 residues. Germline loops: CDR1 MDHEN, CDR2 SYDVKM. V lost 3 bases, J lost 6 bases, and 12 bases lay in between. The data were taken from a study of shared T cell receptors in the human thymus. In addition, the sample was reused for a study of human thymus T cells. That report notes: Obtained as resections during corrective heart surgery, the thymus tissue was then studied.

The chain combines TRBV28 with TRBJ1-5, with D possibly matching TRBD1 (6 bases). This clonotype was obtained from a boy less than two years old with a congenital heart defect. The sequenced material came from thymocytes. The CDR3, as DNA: TGTGCCAGCAGTTTTAACAGGGTGGGTCAGCCCCAGCATTTT. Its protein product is CASSFNRVGQPQHF.